The 11 T cell receptor beta chains presented below share a single source sample, sequenced in a study of blood T cell repertoires in COVID-19 (dated by TCRdb to 2018 to 2021). The library was prepared using the immunoSEQ multiplex PCR assay. The table was pulled from immuneACCESS by TCRdb, which kept in-frame rearrangements only. Such tables lose some clones; where checked, under half of the loss comes from unresolved V genes, and the rest has no known cause. Recorded for this sample are roughly 140,000 clones; roughly 82% of them occurred a single time. Of the sample, around 9.6% is held by the ten largest clones. Sequencing was done on a sample of peripheral blood. The receptors shown here come from a man aged 55 to 70 with active or convalescent COVID-19.

A few counts support this clone. The chain employs TRBV11-3 and TRBJ1-1; 8 positions agree with TRBD1. V was clipped by 5 bases and J by 3 bases; unmatched bases: 5. The CDR3 loop spans 14 amino acids. Germline assignment: CDR1 SGHNT and CDR2 YENEEA. The CDR3, as DNA: TGTGCCAGCAGCCGCAGGGGGCTGGACACTGAAGCTTTCTTT. Translating gives CASSRRGLDTEAFF.

The chain recombines TRBV5-3 with TRBJ2-3; 9 nucleotides line up with TRBD1. TRBV5-3 is sorted into the ORF group, with uncertain function. V dropped 5 bases and J dropped 6; count of bases not matched to a gene: 10. The CDR3 spans 15 residues. CDR3 region: CARSRDRANHDTQYF. The CDR3 coding sequence is TGTGCCAGAAGTAGGGACAGGGCCAACCACGATACGCAGTATTTT.

This clone was seen just once. The CDR3 region has the DNA TGCGCCAGCAGCCCCGGGACAGGGGGCTTTCTGGGTGAAAAACTGTTTTTT. Translated, it gives CASSPGTGGFLGEKLFF. The chain is built from TRBV4-1 and TRBJ1-4; 12 bases line up with TRBD1. CDR1 and CDR2 from the germline V gene are MGHRA and YSYEKL. The CDR3 covers 17 residues. The V and J ends lost 4 bases and 7 bases, in that order; junction bases with no gene match: 10.

This chain connects TRBV5-4 to TRBJ2-3; perhaps TRBD2 as D (5 bases). In germline, CDR1 is SGHNT, CDR2 YYREEE (reference sequence). The germline V and J ends were trimmed by 1 base and 1 base, with 7 bases remaining between them. The CDR3 consists of 14 residues. DNA of the CDR3: TGTGCCAGCAGCTTGTTTAGCGGCACAGATACGCAGTATTTT. As protein: CASSLFSGTDTQYF.

The chain has TRBV14 and TRBJ2-5; D unclear. Germline lookup yields CDR1 SGHDN and CDR2 FVKESK. This CDR3 is 13 amino acids long. V lost 4 bases, J lost 5 bases, and 11 bases lay in between. CDR3 protein: CASSLRRRETQYF. CDR3 in DNA: TGTGCCAGCAGCCTAAGACGGCGGGAGACCCAGTACTTC.

The rearrangement joins TRBV16 to TRBJ1-1; possibly TRBD1 for D (6 bases). Germline assignment: CDR1 KGHSY and CDR2 FQNENV. This CDR3 is built from 14 residues. The V end was cut by 4 bases, the J end by 3 bases, with 12 bases between. The CDR3 loop reads CASSPGTPDTEAFF. The CDR3 nucleotides read TGTGCCAGCAGCCCCGGGACACCCGACACTGAAGCTTTCTTT.

The chain joins TRBV7-9 to TRBJ1-1, with D unclear. This CDR3 is built from 15 residues. V was shortened by 1 base and J by 0 bases, with 9 bases between the two germline ends. The germline gives CDR1 SEHNR, CDR2 FQNEAQ (reference sequence). The DNA for the CDR3 is TGTGCCAGCAGCTTAGATCTAGACGTGAACACTGAAGCTTTCTTT. It is translated as CASSLDLDVNTEAFF.

CDR3 sequence: CASTSYGELFF. The CDR3 coding sequence is TGTGCCAGCACCTCGTACGGGGAGCTGTTTTTT. The chain uses TRBV5-6 and TRBJ2-2, with D unclear. The CDR3 extends over 11 amino acids. Germline V lookup: CDR1 SGHDT, CDR2 YYEEEE. The V and J ends lost 6 bases and 7 bases respectively, with 7 bases between them. The full variable domain, in which reference TRBV5-6 and TRBJ2-2 provide the parts outside the CDR3, is DAGVTQSPTHLIKTRGQQVTLRCSPKSGHDTVSWYQQALGQGPQFIFQYYEEEERQRGNFPDRFSGHQFPNYSSELNVNALLLGDSALYLCASTSYGELFFGEGSRLTVL.

The V and J genes are TRBV12-3 or TRBV12-4 and TRBJ2-7, with 7 bases fitting TRBD1. The CDR3 extends over 13 amino acids. V shed 3 bases, J shed 6 bases, and the junction held 5 bases outside the gene matches. CDR3 sequence reads: CASSFLQGVEQYF. The CDR3 nucleotides read TGTGCCAGCAGTTTCCTCCAGGGGGTCGAGCAGTACTTC.

The V and J genes are TRBV5-4 and TRBJ1-5, with D maybe TRBD1 (5 bases). CDR3 length equals 16 residues. With 2 bases removed from V and 2 bases from J, the gap between germline ends came to 14 bases. In germline, CDR1 is SGHNT, CDR2 YYREEE (reference sequence). CDR3 amino acids: CASSFQGRGGNQPQHF. The CDR3 DNA reads as TGTGCCAGCAGCTTCCAGGGAAGGGGCGGCAATCAGCCCCAGCATTTT.

The CDR3 is CASSPRLAGAPEQFF. The CDR3 DNA reads TGTGCCAGCAGTCCCCGGCTAGCGGGAGCCCCCGAGCAGTTCTTC. V is TRBV27 and J is TRBJ2-1; the match to TRBD2 covers 10 bases. This CDR3 is 15 amino acids long. Trimming took 5 bases from V and 10 from J; bases not matched to a gene: 11. CDR1 MNHEY and CDR2 SMNVEV come from the germline V gene (reference sequence).